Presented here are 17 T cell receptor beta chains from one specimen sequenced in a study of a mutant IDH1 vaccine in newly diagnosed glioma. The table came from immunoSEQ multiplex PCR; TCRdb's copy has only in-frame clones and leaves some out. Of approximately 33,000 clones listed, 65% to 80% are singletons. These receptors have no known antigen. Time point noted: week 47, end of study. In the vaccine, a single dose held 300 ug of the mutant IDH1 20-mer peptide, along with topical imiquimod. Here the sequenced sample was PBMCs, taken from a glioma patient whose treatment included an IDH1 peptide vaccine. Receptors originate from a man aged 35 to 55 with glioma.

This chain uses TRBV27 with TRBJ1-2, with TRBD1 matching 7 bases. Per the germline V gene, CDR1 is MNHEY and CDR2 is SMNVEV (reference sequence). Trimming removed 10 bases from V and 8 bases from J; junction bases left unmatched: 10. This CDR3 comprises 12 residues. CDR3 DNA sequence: TGTGCCATCCGTCAGGGGGGAGGCGGCTACACCTTC. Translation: CAIRQGGGGYTF.

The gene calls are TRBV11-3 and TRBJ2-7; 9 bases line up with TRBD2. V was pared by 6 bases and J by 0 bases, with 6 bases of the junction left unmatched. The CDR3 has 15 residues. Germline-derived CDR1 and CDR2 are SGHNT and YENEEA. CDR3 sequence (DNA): TGTGCCAGCAGTTTCTCTAGCGGGACCTCCTACGAGCAGTACGTC. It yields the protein CASSFSSGTSYEQYV.

As DNA, the CDR3 is TGCGCCAGCAGGGAGGGGACAGGGAAGGAGTACGAGCAGTACGTC. Its translation is CASREGTGKEYEQYV. This sequence joins TRBV10-1 and TRBJ2-7, with 9 positions matching TRBD1. V lost 6 bases to trimming and J lost 4 bases; unmatched junction nucleotides: 10. The CDR3 is 15 residues long. Germline CDR1 reads WNHNN; CDR2 reads SYGVQD (reference sequence).

The CDR3 reads CASSLALDPEGSYNEQFF. CDR3 nucleotide sequence: TGTGCCAGCAGCTTAGCGCTGGACCCGGAGGGCTCCTACAATGAGCAGTTCTTC. The chain couples TRBV11-1 to TRBJ2-1; D possibly corresponds to TRBD2 (6 bases). V lost 0 bases and J 0 bases, leaving 15 bases between the germline ends. Germline CDR1 reads SGHAT; CDR2 reads FQDESV (reference sequence). This CDR3 has 18 residues.

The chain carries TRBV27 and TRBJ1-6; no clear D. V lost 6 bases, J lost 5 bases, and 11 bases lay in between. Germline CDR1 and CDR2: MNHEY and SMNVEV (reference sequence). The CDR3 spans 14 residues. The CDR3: CASSLMVDNSPLHF. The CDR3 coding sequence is TGTGCCAGCAGCCTGATGGTAGATAATTCACCCCTCCACTTT.

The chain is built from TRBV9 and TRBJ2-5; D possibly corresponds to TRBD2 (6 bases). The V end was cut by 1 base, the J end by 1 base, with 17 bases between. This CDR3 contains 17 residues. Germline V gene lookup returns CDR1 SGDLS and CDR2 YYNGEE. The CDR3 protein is CASSVIGGRRGQETQYF. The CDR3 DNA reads TGTGCCAGCAGCGTAATTGGGGGACGGAGGGGCCAAGAGACCCAGTACTTC.

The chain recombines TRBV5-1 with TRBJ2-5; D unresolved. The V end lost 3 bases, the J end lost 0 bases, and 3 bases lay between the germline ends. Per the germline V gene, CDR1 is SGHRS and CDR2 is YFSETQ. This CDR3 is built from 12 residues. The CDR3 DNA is TGCGCCAGCAGCTGGGACCAAGAGACCCAGTACTTC. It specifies CASSWDQETQYF.

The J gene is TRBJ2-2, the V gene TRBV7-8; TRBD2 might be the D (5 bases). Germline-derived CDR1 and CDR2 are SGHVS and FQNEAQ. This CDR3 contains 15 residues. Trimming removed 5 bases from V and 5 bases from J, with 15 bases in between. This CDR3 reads CASSILSGSTGELFF. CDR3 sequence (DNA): TGTGCCAGCAGCATTTTGAGCGGATCAACCGGGGAGCTGTTTTTT.

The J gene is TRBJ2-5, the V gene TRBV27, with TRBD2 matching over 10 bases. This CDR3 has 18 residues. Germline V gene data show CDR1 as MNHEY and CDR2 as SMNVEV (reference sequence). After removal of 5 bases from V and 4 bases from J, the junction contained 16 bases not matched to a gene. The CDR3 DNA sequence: TGTGCCAGCAGTCCCTTGGGGCTAGCGGGAGTTTCTGGAGAGACCCAGTACTTC. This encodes CASSPLGLAGVSGETQYF.

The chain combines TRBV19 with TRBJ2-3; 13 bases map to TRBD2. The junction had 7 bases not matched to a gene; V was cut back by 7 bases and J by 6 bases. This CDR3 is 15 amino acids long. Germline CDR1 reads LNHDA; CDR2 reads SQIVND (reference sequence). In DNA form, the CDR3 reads TGTGCCAGTACCCCAACTAGCGGGAGGGTTGATACGCAGTATTTT. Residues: CASTPTSGRVDTQYF.

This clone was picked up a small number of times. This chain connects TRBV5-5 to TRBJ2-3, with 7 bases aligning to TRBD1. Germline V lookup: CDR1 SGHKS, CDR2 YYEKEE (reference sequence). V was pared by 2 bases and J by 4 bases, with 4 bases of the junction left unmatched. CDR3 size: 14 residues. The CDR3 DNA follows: TGTGCCAGCAGCTTACAGGGGCGAGCAGATACGCAGTATTTT. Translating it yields CASSLQGRADTQYF.

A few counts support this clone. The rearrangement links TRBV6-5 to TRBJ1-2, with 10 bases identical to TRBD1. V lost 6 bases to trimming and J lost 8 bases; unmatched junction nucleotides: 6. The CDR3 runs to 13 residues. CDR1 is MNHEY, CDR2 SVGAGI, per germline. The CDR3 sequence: CASRFGTGEGYTF. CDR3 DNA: TGTGCCAGCAGATTCGGGACAGGGGAGGGCTACACCTTC.

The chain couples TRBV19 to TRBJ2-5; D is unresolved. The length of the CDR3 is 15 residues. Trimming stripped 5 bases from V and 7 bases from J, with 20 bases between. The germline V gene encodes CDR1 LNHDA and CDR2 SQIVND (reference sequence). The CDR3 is CASSQEGLGMGTQYF. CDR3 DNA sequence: TGTGCCAGTAGTCAGGAAGGGCTAGGCATGGGGACCCAGTACTTC. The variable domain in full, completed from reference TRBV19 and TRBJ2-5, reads DGGITQSPKYLFRKEGQNVTLSCEQNLNHDAMYWYRQDPGQGLRLIYYSQIVNDFQKGDIAEGYSVSREKKESFPLTVTSAQKNPTAFYLCASSQEGLGMGTQYFGPGTRLLVL.

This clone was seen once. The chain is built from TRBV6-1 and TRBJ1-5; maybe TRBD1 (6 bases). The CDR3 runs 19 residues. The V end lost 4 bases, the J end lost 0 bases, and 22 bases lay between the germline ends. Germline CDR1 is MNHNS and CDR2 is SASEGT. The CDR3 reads CASSGLPIRGSNSNQPQHF. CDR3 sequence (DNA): TGTGCCAGCAGTGGGTTACCCATCAGGGGAAGTAATAGCAATCAGCCCCAGCATTTT.

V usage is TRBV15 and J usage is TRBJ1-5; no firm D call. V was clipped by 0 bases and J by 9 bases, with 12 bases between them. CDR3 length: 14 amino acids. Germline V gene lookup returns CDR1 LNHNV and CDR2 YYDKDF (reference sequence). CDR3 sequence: CATSRDSSTRPQHF. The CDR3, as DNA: TGTGCCACCAGCAGAGATAGCAGTACGAGGCCCCAGCATTTT.

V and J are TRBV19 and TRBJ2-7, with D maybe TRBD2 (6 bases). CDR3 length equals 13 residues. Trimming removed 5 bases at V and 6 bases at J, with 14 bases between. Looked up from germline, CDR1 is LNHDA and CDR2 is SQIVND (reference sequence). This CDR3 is CASSPRGIREQYF. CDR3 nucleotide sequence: TGTGCCAGTAGTCCGCGGGGTATACGCGAGCAGTACTTC.

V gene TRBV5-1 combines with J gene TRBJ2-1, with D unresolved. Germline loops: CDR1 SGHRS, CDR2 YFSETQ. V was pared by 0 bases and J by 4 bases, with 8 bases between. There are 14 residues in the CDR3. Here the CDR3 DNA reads TGCGCCAGCAGCTTGGAGGGCCGTTACAATGAGCAGTTCTTC. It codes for CASSLEGRYNEQFF.